The rows below give T cell receptor beta chains drawn from one sample of a study of regulatory T cells in long-lasting Graves disease. TCRdb processed the multiplex PCR reads anew with MiXCR; each CDR3 protein has one entry. The data show around 250,000 distinct CDR3 sequences, about 17% seen once. The sample was also linked to a second study, of T cells in Graves' hyperthyroidism and ophthalmopathy.

The source material was peripheral blood mononuclear cells (PBMCs), sampled at new diagnosis, from a patient treated with antithyroid drugs. Receptor source: a woman between 25 and 40 years old with Graves disease. Both conserved end residues are part of each CDR3. D genes are given only for firm matches. Size is omitted from some rows. Given values are once, few, many or a class for expanded clones.

j_call,d_call,v_call,clone_size,cdr3_nt,cdr3_aa
TRBJ1-2,NA,TRBV7-8,many,TGTGCCAGCAGCTCAGGCAGGGGCGATGGCTACACCTTC,CASSSGRGDGYTF
TRBJ2-5,TRBD2,TRBV10-3,few,TGTGCCATCAGTAGCGGGGGGGCCTGGGAGACCCAGTACTTC,CAISSGGAWETQYF
TRBJ2-1,NA,TRBV5-1,many,TGCGCCAGCAGCAACTCAATCCTGACAGAGGGTTACAATGAGCAGTTCTTC,CASSNSILTEGYNEQFF
TRBJ1-2,NA,TRBV2,many,TGTGCCAGCAGTGAAGGACAGGTTGGGTATGGCTACACCTTC,CASSEGQVGYGYTF
TRBJ1-6,NA,TRBV7-9,many,TGTGCCAGCAGCCTAGGAAACAGGGCGAATTCACCCCTCCACTTT,CASSLGNRANSPLHF
TRBJ1-4,NA,TRBV28,many,TGTGCCGACGACTTCGTCGGAAGCAGGGGTTGGCTTGAAAAACTGTTTTTT,CADDFVGSRGWLEKLFF
TRBJ1-2,NA,TRBV25-1,NA,TGTGCCAGCAGTCCCGGGGGCAGCCCGCGTGGCTACACCTTC,CASSPGGSPRGYTF
TRBJ1-6,NA,TRBV6-1,many,TGTGCCAGCAGTGAGGAGGGGTGGTCACCCCTCCACTTT,CASSEEGWSPLHF
TRBJ1-5,TRBD1,TRBV20-1,many,TGCAGTGCTAGAGAACAGGGGAATCAGCCCCAGCATTTT,CSAREQGNQPQHF
TRBJ2-7,TRBD2,TRBV6-2/TRBV6-3,NA,TGTGCTTCCACCCGGACTAGCGGGACCTACGAGCAGTACTTC,CASTRTSGTYEQYF
TRBJ2-4,NA,TRBV7-9,many,TGTGCCAGCGCCTTAGGACAGCCGCCGTACATTCAGTACTTC,CASALGQPPYIQYF